The clone carrying this T cell receptor beta chain was detected a few times. The antigen remains undetermined. The length of the CDR3 is 14 residues. V lost 0 bases and J 6 bases, leaving 11 bases between the germline ends. Germline V gives CDR1 MNHEY, CDR2 SMNVEV (reference sequence). This entry belongs to a study of CD8 T cells in ankylosing spondylitis. Findings and limits, study-wide: Typical of ankylosing spondylitis blood, it appeared, was a TCR beta motif of 7 or 8 highly homologous variants. From matched ankylosing spondylitis synovial fluid, disease-linked clones were reportedly recovered at significantly enriched levels.

TCRdb re-called the 5' RACE reads through MiXCR, storing one row per CDR3 protein. The sample consists of roughly 440,000 distinct CDR3 sequences, 15% to 20% of them appearing once. Sequencing was done on a sample of blood, either unsorted or a sorted T cell fraction (not recorded which). This TCR derives from a male donor with ankylosing spondylitis. The chain joins TRBV27 to TRBJ2-5; either TRBD1 or TRBD2 may fit D (6 bases each). The CDR3 protein is CASSLSVGGKTQYF. The CDR3 DNA reads TGTGCCAGCAGTTTATCGGTAGGGGGGAAGACCCAGTACTTC.